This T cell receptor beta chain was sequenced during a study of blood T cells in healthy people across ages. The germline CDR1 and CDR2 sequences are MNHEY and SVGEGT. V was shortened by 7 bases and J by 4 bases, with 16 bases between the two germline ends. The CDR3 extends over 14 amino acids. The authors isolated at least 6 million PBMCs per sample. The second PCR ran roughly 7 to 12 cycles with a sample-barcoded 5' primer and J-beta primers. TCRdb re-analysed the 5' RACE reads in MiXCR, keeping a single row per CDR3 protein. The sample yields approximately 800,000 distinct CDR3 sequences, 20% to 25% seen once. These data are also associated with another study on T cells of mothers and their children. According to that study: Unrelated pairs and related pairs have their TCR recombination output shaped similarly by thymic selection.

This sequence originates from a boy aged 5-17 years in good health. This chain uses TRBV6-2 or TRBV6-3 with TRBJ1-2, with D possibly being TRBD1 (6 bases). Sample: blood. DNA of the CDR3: TGTGCCAGCACCCAGACGGGGGCCTTCTATGGCTACACCTTC. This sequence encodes CASTQTGAFYGYTF.